This section outlines one TCR beta chain sequence together with its context. Its antigen is unknown. This entry belongs to a study of cytomegalovirus exposure and HLA in healthy donors. Primers: 60 Vbeta forward and 13 Jbeta reverse. Produced via immunoSEQ multiplex PCR; TCRdb's table is partial and in-frame only. The sample includes 150,000 or so clones, around 77% of them seen just once. Study-wide points: Across HLA loci, a later analysis found differing TCR association rates, with DRB1 most and HLA-C fewest. Most of the TCR beta V segments (in an earlier analysis) were productive either about 87% or about 30% of the time.

This receptor was taken from a man aged 45-65 years in good health and CMV-seropositive. The sequenced sample was PBMCs.

The CDR3 DNA sequence: TGTGCCAGCAGCTTTATTAGCGGGGGGAGGGTAGATACGCAGTATTTT. Translated: CASSFISGGRVDTQYF. This chain joins TRBV11-2 and TRBJ2-3, with TRBD2 identical over 10 bases. This CDR3 is built from 16 residues. Unmatched junction bases numbered 8, after V lost 3 bases and J lost 5 bases. Germline V gene sequence: CDR1 SGHAT, CDR2 FQNNGV. The whole variable domain, remainder taken from reference TRBV11-2 and TRBJ2-3, is EAGVAQSPRYKIIEKRQSVAFWCNPISGHATLYWYQQILGQGPKLLIQFQNNGVVDDSQLPKDRFSAERLKGVDSTLKIQPAKLEDSAVYLCASSFISGGRVDTQYFGPGTRLTVL.